This T cell receptor beta chain was recorded in a study of blood T cell repertoires in COVID-19. The CDR3 contains 15 residues. Trimming at V came to 5 bases and at J to 8 bases, leaving 12 bases not matched to a gene. Germline CDR1 LGHDT, CDR2 YNNKEL (reference sequence). The authors' processing: The authors estimated nucleated cell counts from reference gene primer amplification. Sequencing used immunoSEQ multiplex PCR; TCRdb keeps in-frame clones, though not all of them. D and trimming were read from the DNA, whereas the V and J calls and clone size are those reported in that table. The sample records approximately 250,000 clones, 70% to 90% being singletons.

This chain links TRBV3-1 (or the pseudogene TRBV3-2) with TRBJ2-3; 8 bases agree with TRBD2. The sequence was obtained from a woman in her 70s with COVID-19, enrolled during active disease. Sequencing was done on a sample of peripheral blood. The DNA for the CDR3 is TGTGCCAGCAGCTACAGCGGGGGTGGGAGGGCTACGCAGTATTTT. Translation gives CASSYSGGGRATQYF.